The rows below give T cell receptor beta chains drawn from one sample of a study of T-cell memory formation after mild COVID-19. From the 5' RACE reads, TCRdb called clonotypes with MiXCR, one entry per CDR3 protein. This table holds 200,000 to 250,000 distinct CDR3 sequences, roughly 10% found once. The sequenced sample was PBMCs or a T cell subset sorted from them (not recorded which). These receptors were obtained from a man between 18 and 29 years old who had mild COVID-19 (a few samples of this study predate the infection). Cell type and time point are not known. Both conserved end residues are part of each CDR3. D genes are given only for firm matches. A clone size is listed for some rows: how often the clone was seen (once, few, many), or a class if it is expanded.

- 15 TRBJ2-5 TRBV5-1 - CASSTGGEWGETQYF TGCGCCAGCAGCACTGGGGGCGAATGGGGGGAGACCCAGTACTTC
- 16 TRBJ2-3 TRBV10-3 few CAISVRRFLSTDTQYF TGTGCCATCAGTGTACGACGCTTCTTATCCACAGATACGCAGTATTTT
- 15 TRBJ1-1 TRBV5-5 many CASSLASGSGTEAFF TGTGCCAGCAGCTTGGCCTCTGGGTCGGGCACTGAAGCTTTCTTT
- 15 TRBJ2-2 TRBV7-2 few CASSLDGAATGELFF TGTGCCAGCAGCTTAGACGGGGCCGCCACCGGGGAGCTGTTTTTT
- 13 TRBJ2-2 TRBV12-3/TRBV12-4 many CASRLGRIGELFF TGTGCCAGCAGGTTGGGGAGGATCGGGGAGCTGTTTTTT
- 13 TRBJ2-1 TRBV10-2 few CASRTRGYNEQFF TGCGCCAGCAGGACTAGAGGCTACAATGAGCAGTTCTTC
- 12 TRBJ1-1 TRBV4-3 few CASSAGYTEAFF TGCGCCAGCAGCGCAGGGTACACTGAAGCTTTCTTT
- 15 TRBJ1-1 TRBV4-3 - CASSPRLAMNTEAFF TGCGCCAGCAGCCCCCGGCTGGCCATGAACACTGAAGCTTTCTTT
- 14 TRBJ2-5 TRBV28 few CASSLTRGPETQYF TGTGCCAGCAGTTTAACTCGGGGCCCAGAGACCCAGTACTTC
- 13 TRBJ1-2 TRBV7-2 - CASSTGANYGYTF TGTGCCAGCAGCACCGGAGCTAACTATGGCTACACCTTC
- 12 TRBJ1-5 TRBV9 - CASSQGSQPQHF TGTGCCAGCAGTCAAGGGAGTCAGCCCCAGCATTTT
- 13 TRBJ1-5 TRBV20-1 many CSASWQVSQPQHF TGCAGTGCTAGCTGGCAGGTTAGTCAGCCCCAGCATTTT
TRBD2 16 TRBJ2-5 TRBV5-1 - CASSLLSGGAVETQYF TGCGCCAGCAGCTTACTCAGCGGGGGGGCCGTGGAGACCCAGTACTTC
- 14 TRBJ1-2 TRBV5-1 - CASSDQGLISGYTF TGCGCCAGCAGCGACCAGGGGTTAATAAGTGGCTACACCTTC
- 12 TRBJ2-1 TRBV11-2 many CASSGENLEQFF TGTGCCAGCAGCGGAGAAAATTTAGAGCAGTTCTTC
TRBD2 15 TRBJ2-1 TRBV5-1 many CASSLEVAGPNEQFF TGCGCCAGCAGCTTGGAGGTAGCGGGGCCCAATGAGCAGTTCTTC
TRBD2 14 TRBJ2-7 TRBV6-2/TRBV6-3 few CASSKQRGIYEQYF TGTGCCAGCAGTAAACAGCGGGGCATCTACGAGCAGTACTTC
- 12 TRBJ2-7 TRBV20-1 - CSAKGHSYEQYF TGCAGTGCCAAGGGACATTCCTACGAGCAGTACTTC
- 15 TRBJ2-2 TRBV4-2 few CASSQNQGNTGELFF TGTGCCAGCAGCCAGAATCAGGGGAACACCGGGGAGCTGTTTTTT
- 13 TRBJ1-5 TRBV11-2 - CASSLTYAQPQHF TGTGCCAGCAGCTTAACGTACGCTCAGCCCCAGCATTTT
- 15 TRBJ2-3 TRBV4-2 - CASQATARDPDTQYF TGTGCCAGCCAAGCGACTGCGCGAGATCCAGATACGCAGTATTTT
- 14 TRBJ2-3 TRBV5-1 few CASSLGGVTDTQYF TGCGCCAGCAGCTTGGGGGGGGTTACAGATACGCAGTATTTT
- 14 TRBJ1-6 TRBV7-8 - CASSLQDYGSPLHF TGTGCCAGCAGCTTGCAGGACTATGGTTCACCCCTCCACTTT